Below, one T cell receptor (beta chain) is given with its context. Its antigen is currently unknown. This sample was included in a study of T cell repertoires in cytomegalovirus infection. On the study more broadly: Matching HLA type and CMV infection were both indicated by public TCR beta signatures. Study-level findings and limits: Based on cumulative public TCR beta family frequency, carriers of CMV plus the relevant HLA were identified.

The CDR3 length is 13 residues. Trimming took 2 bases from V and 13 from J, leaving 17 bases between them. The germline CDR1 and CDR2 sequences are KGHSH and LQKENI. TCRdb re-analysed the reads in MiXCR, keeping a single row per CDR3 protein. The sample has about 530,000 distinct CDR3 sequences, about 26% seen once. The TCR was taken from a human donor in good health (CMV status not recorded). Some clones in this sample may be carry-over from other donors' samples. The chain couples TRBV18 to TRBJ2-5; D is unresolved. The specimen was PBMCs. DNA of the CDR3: TGTGCCAGCTCACCAAGCCAAGACCTCCTACCGTACTTC. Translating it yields CASSPSQDLLPYF.